This is a list of T cell receptor beta chains from one sample in a study of blood T cell repertoires in COVID-19. TCRdb's copy holds only in-frame clones and misses some; the assay was immunoSEQ multiplex PCR. The sample holds roughly 71,000 clones; less than 90% are singletons and the top ten take 7.5% to 9%. Material: peripheral blood. The receptors shown here come from a man in his fifties with active COVID-19. The conserved cysteine and the conserved F or W are not part of the CDR3 here. Fields, in order: D gene, V gene, CDR3 length, J gene, CDR3 protein. The D gene is left open where the match is weak.

d_call: TRBD1
v_call: TRBV5-1
cdr3_length: 11
j_call: TRBJ1-2
cdr3_aa: ASSLDRGYGYT

d_call: NA
v_call: TRBV27
cdr3_length: 13
j_call: TRBJ2-7
cdr3_aa: ASSFGGLTEDEQY

d_call: TRBD1
v_call: TRBV4-2
cdr3_length: 16
j_call: TRBJ1-2
cdr3_aa: ASSPGVGQGDLDYGYT

d_call: TRBD2
v_call: TRBV6-5
cdr3_length: 14
j_call: TRBJ2-5
cdr3_aa: ASSYGAGGTQETQY

d_call: TRBD2
v_call: TRBV30
cdr3_length: 11
j_call: TRBJ2-3
cdr3_aa: AWRSGGKDTQY

d_call: TRBD1
v_call: TRBV18
cdr3_length: 12
j_call: TRBJ1-2
cdr3_aa: ASSPLDRGGGYT

d_call: NA
v_call: TRBV27
cdr3_length: 11
j_call: TRBJ2-2
cdr3_aa: ASSFGLTGELF

d_call: TRBD1
v_call: TRBV2
cdr3_length: 13
j_call: TRBJ2-2
cdr3_aa: ASISQGASIGELF

d_call: NA
v_call: TRBV13
cdr3_length: 13
j_call: TRBJ1-1
cdr3_aa: ASSGPGHGNTEAF

d_call: TRBD1
v_call: TRBV7-9
cdr3_length: 17
j_call: TRBJ2-7
cdr3_aa: ASSSPNRGMGQNSYEQY

d_call: NA
v_call: TRBV30
cdr3_length: 11
j_call: TRBJ2-1
cdr3_aa: AWSVPLPGEQF

d_call: TRBD2
v_call: TRBV7-9
cdr3_length: 15
j_call: TRBJ2-3
cdr3_aa: ASSLGLAGGPADTQY

d_call: NA
v_call: TRBV2
cdr3_length: 9
j_call: TRBJ2-7
cdr3_aa: ASQGSYEQY

d_call: NA
v_call: TRBV7-2
cdr3_length: 11
j_call: TRBJ1-3
cdr3_aa: ASATGGGNTIY

d_call: TRBD2
v_call: TRBV5-6
cdr3_length: 13
j_call: TRBJ2-3
cdr3_aa: ASSRSGRLTDTQY

d_call: NA
v_call: TRBV2
cdr3_length: 10
j_call: TRBJ1-5
cdr3_aa: ASSALRGSQH

d_call: TRBD1
v_call: TRBV10-2
cdr3_length: 12
j_call: TRBJ1-5
cdr3_aa: ASSATGWDQPQH

d_call: TRBD1
v_call: TRBV7-9
cdr3_length: 11
j_call: TRBJ2-7
cdr3_aa: ASSLSGGREQY

d_call: NA
v_call: TRBV2
cdr3_length: 10
j_call: TRBJ2-7
cdr3_aa: ASARVSYEQY

d_call: NA
v_call: TRBV5-1
cdr3_length: 13
j_call: TRBJ2-6
cdr3_aa: ASSFSNSGANVLT

d_call: TRBD1
v_call: TRBV6-5
cdr3_length: 11
j_call: TRBJ2-7
cdr3_aa: ASSRTGANEQY

d_call: NA
v_call: TRBV11-2
cdr3_length: 11
j_call: TRBJ2-3
cdr3_aa: ASRPTGSDTQY

d_call: TRBD1
v_call: TRBV5-5
cdr3_length: 14
j_call: TRBJ1-1
cdr3_aa: ASSSGSYTGGPEAF

d_call: NA
v_call: TRBV5-1
cdr3_length: 10
j_call: TRBJ1-1
cdr3_aa: ASSFQNTEAF

d_call: TRBD1
v_call: TRBV5-5
cdr3_length: 15
j_call: TRBJ2-7
cdr3_aa: ASSLEFGTGVSYEQY

d_call: NA
v_call: TRBV6-5
cdr3_length: 11
j_call: TRBJ2-3
cdr3_aa: ASRRRDTDTQY

d_call: NA
v_call: TRBV14
cdr3_length: 11
j_call: TRBJ1-6
cdr3_aa: ASSQSLHSPLH

d_call: NA
v_call: TRBV4-2
cdr3_length: 14
j_call: TRBJ2-7
cdr3_aa: ASSLTRTGGSYEQY

d_call: TRBD1
v_call: TRBV4-1
cdr3_length: 12
j_call: TRBJ2-7
cdr3_aa: ASSQPGQGKQQY

d_call: NA
v_call: TRBV5-5
cdr3_length: 11
j_call: TRBJ2-1
cdr3_aa: ASSFDLRDEQF

d_call: NA
v_call: TRBV3-1/TRBV3-2
cdr3_length: 13
j_call: TRBJ1-2
cdr3_aa: ASSQGLHGQYGYT

d_call: TRBD2
v_call: TRBV6-1
cdr3_length: 14
j_call: TRBJ2-7
cdr3_aa: ASSEPGRGGTYEQY

d_call: NA
v_call: TRBV30
cdr3_length: 10
j_call: TRBJ2-1
cdr3_aa: AWSVLNNEQF

d_call: NA
v_call: TRBV27
cdr3_length: 12
j_call: TRBJ1-5
cdr3_aa: ASSFKGLGQPQH

d_call: TRBD1
v_call: TRBV7-9
cdr3_length: 16
j_call: TRBJ2-5
cdr3_aa: ASSLIFSPDRVKETQY

d_call: TRBD1
v_call: TRBV7-2
cdr3_length: 12
j_call: TRBJ1-1
cdr3_aa: ASSHQGARTEAF

d_call: TRBD1
v_call: TRBV6-5
cdr3_length: 12
j_call: TRBJ1-5
cdr3_aa: ATLQGASNQPQH

d_call: NA
v_call: TRBV12-3/TRBV12-4
cdr3_length: 10
j_call: TRBJ2-1
cdr3_aa: ASSLPLNGVF

d_call: TRBD2
v_call: TRBV3-1/TRBV3-2
cdr3_length: 12
j_call: TRBJ2-3
cdr3_aa: ASSRSGTPHTQY

d_call: NA
v_call: TRBV30
cdr3_length: 10
j_call: TRBJ2-7
cdr3_aa: AWSVSAYEQY

d_call: NA
v_call: TRBV19
cdr3_length: 11
j_call: TRBJ1-1
cdr3_aa: AVKGRGNTEAF

d_call: TRBD2
v_call: TRBV9
cdr3_length: 14
j_call: TRBJ2-5
cdr3_aa: ASSIGTSGGWETQY

d_call: NA
v_call: TRBV5-6
cdr3_length: 14
j_call: TRBJ2-5
cdr3_aa: ASRQWNRDKQETQY

d_call: NA
v_call: TRBV5-5
cdr3_length: 12
j_call: TRBJ2-5
cdr3_aa: ASSLTFREETQY

d_call: NA
v_call: TRBV29-1
cdr3_length: 11
j_call: TRBJ1-6
cdr3_aa: SVEVADNSPLH

d_call: TRBD1
v_call: TRBV15
cdr3_length: 17
j_call: TRBJ2-6
cdr3_aa: ATSRVGDRGISGANVLT

d_call: TRBD2
v_call: TRBV7-2
cdr3_length: 15
j_call: TRBJ2-1
cdr3_aa: ASSLDVTSGSARGWF

d_call: TRBD2
v_call: TRBV27
cdr3_length: 17
j_call: TRBJ2-3
cdr3_aa: ASSLSVPRGLAGVDTQY

d_call: NA
v_call: TRBV11-2
cdr3_length: 11
j_call: TRBJ1-1
cdr3_aa: ASSFLAGTEAF

d_call: NA
v_call: TRBV11-3
cdr3_length: 11
j_call: TRBJ2-3
cdr3_aa: ASSFIDTDTQY

d_call: NA
v_call: TRBV29-1
cdr3_length: 11
j_call: TRBJ1-1
cdr3_aa: SAASLMNTEAF

d_call: TRBD1
v_call: TRBV6-6
cdr3_length: 11
j_call: TRBJ1-1
cdr3_aa: ASRGTVNTEAF